These 13 T cell receptor beta chains were sequenced from one sample in a study of human T cells and chemical hapten exposure. Time point reported: patch test 3, about 24 weeks after DPC sensitization. Indicated treatment: therapeutic diphenylcyclopropenone sensitization with weekly scalp DPC. One entry per CDR3 protein, called by TCRdb with MiXCR from the RACE reads. Of 210,000 or so distinct CDR3 sequences in the sample, approximately 24% were seen once. Sequenced here: whole blood, sampled in connection with sensitization to the hapten diphenylcyclopropenone (DPC). These receptors were obtained from a woman aged 40 to 55 with alopecia areata. Some clones in this sample may be carry-over from other donors' samples.

This chain joins TRBV7-2 and TRBJ2-1; TRBD1 agrees at 9 bases. The CDR3 sequence is 15 residues long. With V trimmed by 4 bases and J by 3 bases, 4 bases remained unmatched. Germline CDR1 reads SGHTA; CDR2 reads FQGNSA. The CDR3 is CASSWGDRVYNEQFF. The CDR3 region has the DNA TGTGCCAGCAGCTGGGGGGACAGGGTCTACAATGAGCAGTTCTTC.

This clonotype was recorded a few times. The chain uses TRBV9 and TRBJ1-5; no reliable D call. Germline CDR1 and CDR2: SGDLS and YYNGEE. Trimming removed 3 bases from V and 0 bases from J, with 7 bases in between. This CDR3 is built from 14 residues. CDR3 in DNA: TGTGCCAGCAGCGAGATAGATAGCAATCAGCCCCAGCATTTT. Its translation is CASSEIDSNQPQHF. The full variable domain, with the rest looked up from reference TRBV9 and TRBJ1-5, is DSGVTQTPKHLITATGQRVTLRCSPRSGDLSVYWYQQSLDQGLQFLIQYYNGEERAKGNILERFSAQQFPDLHSELNLSSLELGDSALYFCASSEIDSNQPQHFGDGTRLSIL.

The genes are TRBV7-2 and TRBJ1-5, with D maybe TRBD1 (6 bases). V was cut by 3 bases and J by 7 bases, with 10 bases left in between. Per the germline V gene, CDR1 is SGHTA and CDR2 is FQGNSA. The CDR3 extends over 13 amino acids. The CDR3 protein is CASSLGGAQPQHF. The CDR3, as DNA: TGTGCCAGCAGCTTGGGGGGGGCCCAGCCCCAGCATTTT.

This clonotype was found a few times. This chain joins TRBV28 and TRBJ2-1; 7 positions agree with TRBD2. This CDR3 contains 16 residues. The germline gives CDR1 MDHEN, CDR2 SYDVKM. V dropped 2 bases and J dropped 2; count of bases not matched to a gene: 6. In DNA form, the CDR3 reads TGTGCCAGCAGTTTAGGAGCGGGAAATACCTACAATGAGCAGTTCTTC. Translated: CASSLGAGNTYNEQFF.

This clonotype occurred a few times. The chain carries TRBV6-5 and TRBJ1-3; TRBD1 matches at 7 bases. Germline lookup yields CDR1 MNHEY and CDR2 SVGAGI. Germline trimming cut 2 bases from V and 8 bases from J; bases unmatched to any gene: 9. This CDR3 is 15 amino acids long. CDR3 residues: CASSYLRQGGDTIYF. CDR3 bases: TGTGCCAGCAGTTACCTCCGACAGGGCGGAGACACCATATATTTT.

Ten or more counts support this clonotype. In DNA form, the CDR3 reads TGTGCCAGCAGTCCCGACAGGGGAATTGAAGAGACCCAGTACTTC. Residues: CASSPDRGIEETQYF. The chain joins TRBV28 to TRBJ2-5; 8 nucleotides line up with TRBD1. The CDR3 is made up of 15 amino acids. After removal of 5 bases from V and 3 bases from J, the junction contained 8 bases not matched to a gene. Germline CDR1 and CDR2: MDHEN and SYDVKM.

In its sample, this clonotype was seen a few times. The V call is TRBV5-1, the J call TRBJ2-1, with D unclear. Germline V gives CDR1 SGHRS, CDR2 YFSETQ. The CDR3 has 15 residues. V dropped 0 bases and J dropped 0 bases, with 7 bases sitting between them. The CDR3 region has the DNA TGCGCCAGCAGCTTGGGAGTTTACTCCTACAATGAGCAGTTCTTC. Translation gives CASSLGVYSYNEQFF.

This clonotype turned up a few times. V gene TRBV20-1 combines with J gene TRBJ2-7; TRBD2 matches 11 bases. The germline V gene encodes CDR1 DFQATT and CDR2 SNEGSKA (reference sequence). V gave up 1 base and J gave up 7 bases; unmatched junction bases: 9. There are 15 residues in the CDR3. The CDR3 DNA reads as TGCAGTGCTAGAGGCGCAACTAGCGGGGGTCGAGAGCAGTACTTC. The encoded protein is CSARGATSGGREQYF.

The chain carries TRBV4-3 and TRBJ1-5; D is ambiguous. The CDR3 is made up of 15 amino acids. Looked up from germline, CDR1 is LGHNA and CDR2 is YSLEER. Trimming cost V 0 bases and J 5 bases, with 11 bases left between them. CDR3 region: CASSQDLTPYQPQHF. As DNA, the CDR3 is TGCGCCAGCAGCCAAGATTTAACTCCCTATCAGCCCCAGCATTTT.

The J gene is TRBJ2-3, the V gene TRBV5-4; no reliable D call. The CDR3 spans 15 residues. CDR1 SGHNT and CDR2 YYREEE come from the germline V gene (reference sequence). Trimming stripped 1 base from V and 2 bases from J, with 11 bases between. The CDR3 sequence: CASSLSPRSTDTQYF. CDR3 DNA sequence: TGTGCCAGCAGCTTGTCCCCTCGGTCCACAGATACGCAGTATTTT.

This chain connects TRBV20-1 to TRBJ2-7; 11 bases align to TRBD2. V trimming: 0 bases; J trimming: 4 bases; junction bases outside the gene matches: 2. The germline gives CDR1 DFQATT, CDR2 SNEGSKA (reference sequence). The CDR3 is made up of 14 amino acids. Here the CDR3 reads CSARELAGVYEQYF. CDR3 bases: TGCAGTGCTAGAGAACTAGCGGGAGTATACGAGCAGTACTTC.

The rearrangement uses TRBV20-1 and TRBJ1-1; possible D gene TRBD1, 5 bases. Looked up from germline, CDR1 is DFQATT and CDR2 is SNEGSKA (reference sequence). CDR3 length: 13 residues. This CDR3 reads CSPERQPNTEAFF. DNA of the CDR3: TGCAGCCCTGAGAGACAGCCGAACACTGAAGCTTTCTTT.

This clonotype was counted ten times or more. The rearrangement links TRBV28 to TRBJ2-3; D gene ambiguous. The V end was cut by 4 bases, the J end by 6 bases, with 5 bases between. The CDR3 sequence is 11 residues long. The germline CDR1 and CDR2 sequences are MDHEN and SYDVKM. The CDR3 DNA is TGTGCCAGCAGTTCGAGGGATACGCAGTATTTT. Protein product: CASSSRDTQYF.